The 32 T cell receptor beta chains below come from one sample, sequenced in a study of glioma-infiltrating T cells. The iRepertoire nested amplicon-rescue multiplex PCR amplified TCR alpha and beta CDR3s from RNA. TCRdb processed the multiplex PCR reads anew with MiXCR; each CDR3 protein has one entry. The sample holds about 400,000 distinct CDR3 sequences, approximately 42% seen once. Sequencing input: glioma tissue, nonneoplastic brain tissue, or PBMCs (not recorded which). These receptors were collected from a human donor with low-grade glioma or glioblastoma, undergoing nonglioma brain surgery, or in good health (not recorded which).

There are a few counts of this clonotype. The J gene is TRBJ2-7, the V gene TRBV4-3; 7 bases are shared with TRBD2. CDR3 size: 16 residues. Per the germline V gene, CDR1 is LGHNA and CDR2 is YSLEER. V gave up 0 bases and J gave up 0 bases; unmatched junction bases: 5. DNA for the CDR3: TGCGCCAGCAGCCAAGAAGCGGGGTCGAGCTCCTACGAGCAGTACTTC. Protein sequence: CASSQEAGSSSYEQYF.

This clonotype was observed a few times. This sequence joins TRBV6-5 and TRBJ1-3; D may be TRBD1 (5 bases). Looked up from germline, CDR1 is MNHEY and CDR2 is SVGAGI. This CDR3 is built from 17 residues. V shed 7 bases and J shed 1 base, with 20 bases lying between them. This CDR3 is CASTLGRDPLSGNTIYF. For the CDR3, the DNA is TGTGCCAGCACCCTGGGGCGAGACCCATTGTCTGGAAACACCATATATTTT.

The chain combines TRBV20-1 with TRBJ2-7, with TRBD2 matching 7 bases. CDR1 and CDR2 (germline): DFQATT, SNEGSKA (reference sequence). The CDR3 runs to 14 residues. V was clipped by 5 bases and J by 1 base; unmatched bases: 8. The CDR3 loop reads CSAPASGLSYEQYF. As DNA, the CDR3 is TGCAGTGCTCCTGCTAGCGGTCTATCCTACGAGCAGTACTTC.

This clonotype was observed at least ten times. The chain couples TRBV11-2 to TRBJ1-2; D is uncertain. CDR3 length: 16 residues. The germline CDR1 and CDR2 sequences are SGHAT and FQNNGV. V was trimmed by 5 bases and J by 0 bases, leaving 16 bases between them. This CDR3 reads CASSPSGEGANYGYTF. The DNA for the CDR3 is TGTGCCAGCAGCCCCTCCGGAGAGGGCGCTAACTATGGCTACACCTTC.

The V gene is TRBV7-3, the J gene TRBJ1-1; D is uncertain. The ends were cut back, 5 bases at V and 5 bases at J, with 15 bases in the middle. The CDR3 runs to 14 residues. Per germline, CDR1 SGHTA and CDR2 FQGTGA. The CDR3 is CASSLERGVTEAFF. The CDR3 DNA is TGTGCCAGCAGCCTTGAAAGAGGAGTTACTGAAGCTTTCTTT.

This clonotype appeared a few times. The chain has TRBV20-1 and TRBJ2-3, with TRBD2 matching 8 bases. The CDR3 has 14 amino acids. Germline V lookup: CDR1 DFQATT, CDR2 SNEGSKA (reference sequence). With 3 bases clipped from V and 5 bases from J, the junction kept 7 bases outside the gene matches. This chain's CDR3 is CSASTSGPGDTQYF. The CDR3 DNA follows: TGCAGTGCTAGTACTAGCGGTCCTGGAGATACGCAGTATTTT.

This sequence joins TRBV28 and TRBJ2-2; 8 bases agree with TRBD2. V lost 5 bases to trimming and J lost 2 bases; unmatched junction nucleotides: 13. The CDR3 consists of 18 residues. Germline V gene sequence: CDR1 MDHEN, CDR2 SYDVKM. Here the CDR3 reads CASSPPDGRAPNTGELFF. The CDR3 region has the DNA TGTGCCAGCAGTCCCCCAGACGGGAGGGCCCCAAACACCGGGGAGCTGTTTTTT.

The V gene is TRBV2, the J gene TRBJ1-6; no reliable D call. The V and J ends lost 8 bases and 7 bases respectively, with 12 bases between them. The germline gives CDR1 SNHLY, CDR2 FYNNEI. This CDR3 region has 13 residues. The CDR3 DNA is TGTGCCAGCGGTATCATCGGGAATTCACCCCTCCACTTT. Its protein product is CASGIIGNSPLHF.

Regarding this clonotype: A much larger clone sits a single nucleotide away, making a read error possible. The J gene is TRBJ2-3, the V gene TRBV6-6; 12 bases line up with TRBD2. Germline-derived CDR1 and CDR2 are MNHNY and SVGAGI (reference sequence). The CDR3 extends over 16 amino acids. This CDR3 is CAGSDATSGRTDTQYF. In DNA form, the CDR3 reads TGTGCCGGCAGTGACGCTACTAGCGGGAGGACAGATACGCAGTATTTT.

CDR3 loop: CASSQPGQGGETQYF. Written as DNA, the CDR3 is TGTGCCAGCAGCCAACCTGGACAGGGGGGGGAGACCCAGTACTTC. This chain uses TRBV4-2 with TRBJ2-5, with TRBD1 matching 10 bases. The CDR3 covers 15 residues. V trimming: 2 bases; J trimming: 5 bases; junction bases outside the gene matches: 5. Germline CDR1 reads LGHNA; CDR2 reads YNFKEQ.

The chain links TRBV27 to TRBJ2-3; perhaps TRBD1 as D (5 bases). The CDR3 spans 14 residues. V was trimmed by 10 bases and J by 1 base, leaving 15 bases between them. The germline V gene encodes CDR1 MNHEY and CDR2 SMNVEV (reference sequence). CDR3 bases: TGTGCCACCAGCATAGGACAAGGCACAGATACGCAGTATTTT. Its translation: CATSIGQGTDTQYF.

This clonotype showed up just once. The V gene is TRBV7-2, the J gene TRBJ1-5, with D possibly being TRBD1 (6 bases). The CDR3 totals 16 residues. CDR1 is SGHTA, CDR2 FQGNSA, per germline. Trimming took off 2 bases at V and 4 bases at J, with 15 bases between the two ends. The CDR3 nucleotides read TGTGCCAGCAGCTTAAGTCTTACAGGGTTTAATCAGCCCCAGCATTTT. Encoded protein: CASSLSLTGFNQPQHF.

Details on this clonotype: A much larger clone is a single base away; this may be a read error. This chain connects TRBV20-1 to TRBJ1-5, with D unclear. There are 15 residues in the CDR3. Germline assignment: CDR1 DFQATT and CDR2 SNEGSKA (reference sequence). Deletions cut 1 base from V and 1 base from J, with 11 bases between. CDR3 sequence reads: CSARAREVSNQPQHF. CDR3 DNA sequence: TGCAGTGCTAGAGCTAGGGAGGTGAGCAATCAGCCCCAGCATTTT.

This chain joins TRBV7-2 and TRBJ2-3, with D tentatively TRBD1 (5 bases). CDR3 length equals 14 residues. V was pared by 1 base and J by 4 bases, with 9 bases between. CDR1 is SGHTA, CDR2 FQGNSA, per germline. CDR3 sequence: CASSLGQPPDTQYF. CDR3 bases: TGTGCCAGCAGCTTAGGACAGCCCCCAGATACGCAGTATTTT.

This clonotype has ten or more counts. DNA of the CDR3: TGTGCCAGCAGCCTCGGACAGCTTCAAGAGACCCAGTACTTC. Protein product: CASSLGQLQETQYF. This chain links TRBV6-2 or TRBV6-3 with TRBJ2-5; D possibly corresponds to TRBD1 (6 bases). Germline values: CDR1 MNHEY, CDR2 SVGEGT. The germline V and J ends were trimmed by 6 bases and 2 bases, with 13 bases remaining between them. The CDR3 has 14 amino acids.

In this sample, this clonotype turned up many times. V gene TRBV28 combines with J gene TRBJ1-5, with 10 bases lining up with TRBD1. Trimming took 11 bases from V and 6 from J; bases not matched to a gene: 4. CDR1 is MDHEN and CDR2 is SYDVKM in the germline V gene. The CDR3 loop spans 12 amino acids. In nucleotides, the CDR3 is TGTGCCGAAAGACAGGGGGCTCAGCCCCAGCATTTT. Protein sequence: CAERQGAQPQHF.

Concerning this clonotype: Possible read error: a much larger clone is one base away. The chain employs TRBV27 and TRBJ2-7; perhaps TRBD1 as D (5 bases). The germline V and J ends were trimmed by 2 bases and 8 bases, with 16 bases remaining between them. The germline CDR1 and CDR2 sequences are MNHEY and SMNVEV (reference sequence). The CDR3 contains 14 residues. The CDR3 loop is CASSLLQGAYKQYF. The CDR3 DNA reads TGTGCCAGCAGTTTACTTCAGGGCGCATACAAGCAGTACTTC.

CDR3 coding DNA: TGTGCCACTTCGGTAGGGTCAGTCTACGAGCAGTACTTC. Amino acids: CATSVGSVYEQYF. The J gene is TRBJ2-7, the V gene TRBV12-3 or TRBV12-4; D is unclear. Trimming stripped 10 bases from V and 3 bases from J, with 16 bases between. This CDR3 comprises 13 residues.

This clonotype was seen more than once but under ten times. V is TRBV27 and J is TRBJ2-7; possibly TRBD1 for D (6 bases). CDR3 length: 15 amino acids. Germline V CDR1 and CDR2: MNHEY, SMNVEV (reference sequence). Between the trimmed V and J ends, which lost 4 bases and 3 bases, there was a span of 16 bases. CDR3 loop: CASSWGKGVVYEQYF. CDR3 nucleotide sequence: TGTGCCAGCAGTTGGGGGAAGGGGGTGGTCTACGAGCAGTACTTC.

With respect to this clonotype: An end of the junction differs from the germline gene, which may be a read error. This rearrangement joins TRBV28 to TRBJ1-5; D perhaps matches TRBD1 (6 bases). The CDR3 runs to 15 residues. CDR1 and CDR2 from the germline V gene are MDHEN and SYDVKM. CDR3 amino acids: CASSLSRGNNQPHHF. Here the CDR3 DNA reads TGTGCCAGCAGTTTAAGCAGGGGTAACAATCAACCCCATCATTTT.

The CDR3 spells CASNRLGGLSYEQYF. DNA of the CDR3: TGTGCCAGCAATAGGCTAGGGGGCCTCTCCTACGAGCAGTACTTC. The chain uses TRBV28 and TRBJ2-7, with 7 bases matching TRBD1. The V segment lost 7 bases and the J segment 0 bases; nucleotides outside the gene matches: 9. CDR1 MDHEN and CDR2 SYDVKM come from the germline V gene. The CDR3 has 15 residues.

This clonotype has at least ten counts. V and J are TRBV11-2 and TRBJ1-2, with TRBD1 as a possible D gene (6 bases). Germline CDR1 and CDR2: SGHAT and FQNNGV. The V gene lost 4 bases and the J gene lost 3 bases, with 15 bases spanning the gap. The CDR3 contains 15 residues. CDR3 region: CASSSLQRGDYGYTF. The CDR3 coding sequence is TGTGCCAGCAGCTCACTCCAGAGGGGGGACTATGGCTACACCTTC. The full variable domain, rest sourced from reference TRBV11-2 and TRBJ1-2, is EAGVAQSPRYKIIEKRQSVAFWCNPISGHATLYWYQQILGQGPKLLIQFQNNGVVDDSQLPKDRFSAERLKGVDSTLKIQPAKLEDSAVYLCASSSLQRGDYGYTFGSGTRLTVV.

On this clonotype: Germline and junction disagree at one end, which may indicate a read error. This rearrangement joins TRBV18 to TRBJ2-5; tentatively, D is TRBD1 (5 bases). This CDR3 comprises 15 residues. Germline CDR1 KGHSH, CDR2 LQKENI. CDR3 sequence: CVSPPQTDIKETQYF. The CDR3 DNA reads TGTGTCAGCCCACCGCAGACAGACATTAAAGAGACCCAGTACTTC.

The gene calls are TRBV27 and TRBJ2-7, with 8 positions matching TRBD2. V shed 2 bases, J shed 5 bases, and the junction held 14 bases outside the gene matches. Germline-derived CDR1 and CDR2 are MNHEY and SMNVEV (reference sequence). The CDR3 is made up of 17 amino acids. CDR3 protein: CASSLMPSAGVSHEQYF. CDR3 coding DNA: TGTGCCAGCAGTTTAATGCCCTCAGCGGGAGTTTCTCACGAGCAGTACTTC.

The chain uses TRBV10-3 and TRBJ1-1, with D unresolved. Germline-derived CDR1 and CDR2 are ENHRY and SYGVKD. Trimming took off 0 bases at V and 5 bases at J, with 10 bases between the two ends. The CDR3 contains 14 residues. The CDR3 nucleotides read TGTGCCATCAGTGAGTCTTGGCCTAAAACTGAAGCTTTCTTT. Protein: CAISESWPKTEAFF.

The rearrangement joins TRBV4-1 to TRBJ2-3; 11 nucleotides line up with TRBD2. Germline V gene lookup returns CDR1 MGHRA and CDR2 YSYEKL. The CDR3 totals 16 residues. Trimming took 3 bases from V and 2 from J; bases not matched to a gene: 4. The DNA for the CDR3 is TGCGCCAGCAGCCAGACTAGCGGGGATTCCACAGATACGCAGTATTTT. Protein sequence: CASSQTSGDSTDTQYF.

V gene TRBV19 combines with J gene TRBJ1-5; D call uncertain. The length of the CDR3 is 13 residues. V dropped 0 bases and J dropped 10 bases, with 10 bases sitting between them. Germline loops: CDR1 LNHDA, CDR2 SQIVND (reference sequence). The DNA for the CDR3 is TGTGCCAGTAGTATAGAAAGGGAAGGTCCCCAGCATTTT. Translation gives CASSIEREGPQHF.

This clonotype has a count of ten or more. The V and J genes are TRBV27 and TRBJ2-1, with D perhaps matching TRBD2 (5 bases). Germline V gene lookup returns CDR1 MNHEY and CDR2 SMNVEV (reference sequence). The CDR3 sequence is 13 residues long. Trimming cost V 5 bases and J 7 bases, with 12 bases left between them. Here the CDR3 DNA reads TGTGCCAGCAGTCCAGGACTGGTAAATGAGCAGTTCTTC. Translation gives CASSPGLVNEQFF.

This clonotype was counted many times. The chain carries TRBV6-5 and TRBJ1-1, with TRBD1 matching over 9 bases. Germline V gene data show CDR1 as MNHEY and CDR2 as SVGAGI. This CDR3 has 14 amino acids. The V segment lost 2 bases and the J segment 5 bases; nucleotides outside the gene matches: 3. The CDR3 DNA reads TGTGCCAGCAGTTACGACAGGGGGGATACTGAAGCTTTCTTT. It specifies CASSYDRGDTEAFF.

This chain links TRBV4-2 with TRBJ1-5; the D is unclear. Trimming removed 1 base at V and 2 bases at J, with 12 bases between. This CDR3 spans 16 amino acids. Germline-derived CDR1 and CDR2 are LGHNA and YNFKEQ. In nucleotides, the CDR3 is TGTGCCAGCAGCCAAGCTACAAATAGTGGCAATCAGCCCCAGCATTTT. Residues: CASSQATNSGNQPQHF.

This clonotype was seen ten or more times. The chain is built from TRBV4-2 and TRBJ2-2, with D maybe TRBD2 (6 bases). Germline loops: CDR1 LGHNA, CDR2 YNFKEQ. The CDR3 is 15 residues long. The V end lost 3 bases, the J end lost 2 bases, and 10 bases lay between the germline ends. CDR3 sequence (DNA): TGTGCCAGCAGCCATGCCGGGACTAACACCGGGGAGCTGTTTTTT. Translating it yields CASSHAGTNTGELFF.

The chain carries TRBV6-5 and TRBJ2-7; D is uncertain. Germline CDR1 MNHEY, CDR2 SVGAGI. This CDR3 contains 14 residues. Trimming took 6 bases from V and 2 from J, leaving 14 bases between them. CDR3 DNA sequence: TGTGCCAGCAGCTCCGAACAGAACCCCTACGAGCAGTACTTC. This sequence encodes CASSSEQNPYEQYF.